This TCR beta chain was captured by sequencing in a study of identifying expanded T cells in peripheral blood. No infections or other immune events were documented during collection. This clone has a single count. Its target is unknown. Study-wide results and limits: Approximately two-week clone count variance significantly increased as total template count grew. About 1.2 clones differed between technical replicates, versus around 15 and 19 over time.

This CDR3 is built from 16 residues. Trimming pared 3 bases from V and 3 bases from J, leaving 16 bases between. The germline V gene has CDR1 SGHVS and CDR2 FQNEAQ. The assay was immunoSEQ multiplex PCR, and TCRdb's table has in-frame clones only and misses some. Seen here are about 58,000 clones, around 90% observed once, and the top ten hold about 3.8%. The sequencing sample was made of blood. The TCR sequence derives from a person between 18 and 70 years old in good health. This chain joins TRBV7-8 and TRBJ2-3; TRBD1 or TRBD2 may be the D gene (6 bases each). CDR3 amino acids: CASSFPRGRRTDTQYF. CDR3 coding DNA: TGTGCCAGCAGCTTCCCTCGGGGGCGCCGTACAGATACGCAGTATTTT.